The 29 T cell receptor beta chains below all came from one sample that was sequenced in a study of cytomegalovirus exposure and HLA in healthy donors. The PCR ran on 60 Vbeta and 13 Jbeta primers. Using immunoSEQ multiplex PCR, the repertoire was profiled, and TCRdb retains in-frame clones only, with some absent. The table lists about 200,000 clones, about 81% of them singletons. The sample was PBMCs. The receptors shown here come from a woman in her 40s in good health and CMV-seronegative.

The CDR3 nucleotides are TGTGCCATCAGGGAGGTCGGGACAGGCTCGACTAACTATGGCTACACCTTC. It codes for CAIREVGTGSTNYGYTF. The chain has TRBV10-3 and TRBJ1-2, with 8 bases fitting TRBD1. V shed 6 bases and J 0 bases; nucleotides not matched to a gene: 12. Germline lookup yields CDR1 ENHRY and CDR2 SYGVKD. CDR3 size: 17 residues.

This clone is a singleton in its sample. DNA for the CDR3: TGTGCCAGCAGTTACTCTCGAGGGCGAAGCGGCTACACCTTC. Translated, it gives CASSYSRGRSGYTF. The chain joins TRBV6-5 to TRBJ1-2; the D is unclear. Trimming cost V 0 bases and J 8 bases, with 13 bases left between them. The germline V gene encodes CDR1 MNHEY and CDR2 SVGAGI. This CDR3 spans 14 amino acids.

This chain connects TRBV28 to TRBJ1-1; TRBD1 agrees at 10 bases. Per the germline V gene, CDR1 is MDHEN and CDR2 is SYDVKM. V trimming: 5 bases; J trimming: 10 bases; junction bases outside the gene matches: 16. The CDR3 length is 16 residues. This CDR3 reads CASSGTSGTGATGAFF. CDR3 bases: TGTGCCAGCAGTGGGACCTCCGGGACAGGGGCGACCGGAGCTTTCTTT.

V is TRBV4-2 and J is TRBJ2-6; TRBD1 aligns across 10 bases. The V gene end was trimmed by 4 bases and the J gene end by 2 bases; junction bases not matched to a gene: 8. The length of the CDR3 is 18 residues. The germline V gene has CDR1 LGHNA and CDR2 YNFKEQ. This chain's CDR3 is CASSRERQGATGANVLTF. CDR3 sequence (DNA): TGTGCCAGCAGCCGCGAAAGACAGGGGGCTACTGGGGCCAACGTCCTGACTTTC.

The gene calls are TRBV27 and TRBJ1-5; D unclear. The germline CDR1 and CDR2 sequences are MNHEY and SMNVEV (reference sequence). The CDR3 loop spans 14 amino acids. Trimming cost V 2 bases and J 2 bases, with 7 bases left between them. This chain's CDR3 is CASSLRQGNQPQHF. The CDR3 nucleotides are TGTGCCAGCAGTTTACGGCAGGGCAATCAGCCCCAGCATTTT.

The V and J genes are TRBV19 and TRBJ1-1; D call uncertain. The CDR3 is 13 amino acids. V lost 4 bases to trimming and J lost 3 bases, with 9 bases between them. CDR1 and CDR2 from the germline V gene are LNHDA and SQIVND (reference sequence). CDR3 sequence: CASSTRRYTEAFF. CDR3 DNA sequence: TGTGCCAGTAGTACTAGACGATACACTGAAGCTTTCTTT.

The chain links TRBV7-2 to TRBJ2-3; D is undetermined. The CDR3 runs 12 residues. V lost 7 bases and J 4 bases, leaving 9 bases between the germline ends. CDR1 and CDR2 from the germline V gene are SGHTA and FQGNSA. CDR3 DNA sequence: TGTGCCAGCACCGATTGGCCAGATACGCAGTATTTT. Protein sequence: CASTDWPDTQYF.

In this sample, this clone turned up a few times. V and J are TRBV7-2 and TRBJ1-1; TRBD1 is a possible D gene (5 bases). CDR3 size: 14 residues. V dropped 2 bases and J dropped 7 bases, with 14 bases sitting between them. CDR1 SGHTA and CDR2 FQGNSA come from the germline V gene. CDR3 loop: CASSLLAGVGEAFF. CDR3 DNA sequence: TGTGCCAGCAGCTTACTGGCGGGGGTCGGTGAAGCTTTCTTT.

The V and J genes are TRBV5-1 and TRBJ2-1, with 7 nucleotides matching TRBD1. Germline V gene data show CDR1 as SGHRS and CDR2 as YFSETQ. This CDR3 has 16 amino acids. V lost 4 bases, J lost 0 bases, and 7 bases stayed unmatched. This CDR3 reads CASSATGVSSYNEQFF. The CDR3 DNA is TGCGCCAGCAGCGCTACAGGGGTAAGCTCCTACAATGAGCAGTTCTTC.

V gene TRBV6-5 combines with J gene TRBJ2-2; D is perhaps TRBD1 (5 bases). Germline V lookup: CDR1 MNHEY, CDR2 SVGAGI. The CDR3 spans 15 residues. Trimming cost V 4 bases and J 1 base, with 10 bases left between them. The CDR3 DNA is TGTGCCAGCAGTTTGTTAGGGGTGAACACCGGGGAGCTGTTTTTT. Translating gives CASSLLGVNTGELFF.

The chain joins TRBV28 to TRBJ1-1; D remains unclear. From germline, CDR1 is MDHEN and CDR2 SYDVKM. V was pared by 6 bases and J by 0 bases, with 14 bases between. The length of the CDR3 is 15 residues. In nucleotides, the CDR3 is TGTGCCAGCAGCCCATCCATCCAGGTGAACACTGAAGCTTTCTTT. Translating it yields CASSPSIQVNTEAFF.

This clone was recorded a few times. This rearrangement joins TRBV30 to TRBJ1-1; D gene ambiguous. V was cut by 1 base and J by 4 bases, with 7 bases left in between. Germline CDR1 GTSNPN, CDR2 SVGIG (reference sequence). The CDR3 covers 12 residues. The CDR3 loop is CAWSGGSTEAFF. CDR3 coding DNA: TGTGCCTGGAGTGGAGGGAGCACTGAAGCTTTCTTT.

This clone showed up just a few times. The CDR3 here is CASSSQGTGANVLTF. CDR3 in DNA: TGTGCCAGCAGTTCGCAGGGTACTGGGGCCAACGTCCTGACTTTC. This chain connects TRBV6-6 to TRBJ2-6; D possibly corresponds to TRBD1 (5 bases). Germline V gene sequence: CDR1 MNHNY, CDR2 SVGAGI (reference sequence). The ends were cut back, 4 bases at V and 2 bases at J, with 9 bases in the middle. This CDR3 is 15 amino acids long.

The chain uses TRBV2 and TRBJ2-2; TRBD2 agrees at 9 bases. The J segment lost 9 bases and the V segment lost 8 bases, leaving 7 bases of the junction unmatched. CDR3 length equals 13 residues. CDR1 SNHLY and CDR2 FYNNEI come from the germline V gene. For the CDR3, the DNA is TGTGCCAGCTCTAGCGGGAACATTCGGGAGCTGTTTTTT. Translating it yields CASSSGNIRELFF.

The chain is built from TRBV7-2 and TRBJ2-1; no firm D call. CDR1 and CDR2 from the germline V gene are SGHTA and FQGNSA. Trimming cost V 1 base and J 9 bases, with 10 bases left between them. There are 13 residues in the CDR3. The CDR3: CASSLGSSGEQFF. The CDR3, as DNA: TGTGCCAGCAGCTTAGGTAGTTCTGGTGAGCAGTTCTTC.

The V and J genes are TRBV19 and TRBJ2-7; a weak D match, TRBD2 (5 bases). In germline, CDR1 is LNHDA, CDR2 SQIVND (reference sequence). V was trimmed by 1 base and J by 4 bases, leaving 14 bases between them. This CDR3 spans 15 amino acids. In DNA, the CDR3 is TGTGCCAGTAGTATAGCGTTACTAGGTGGTTACGAGCAGTACTTC. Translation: CASSIALLGGYEQYF.

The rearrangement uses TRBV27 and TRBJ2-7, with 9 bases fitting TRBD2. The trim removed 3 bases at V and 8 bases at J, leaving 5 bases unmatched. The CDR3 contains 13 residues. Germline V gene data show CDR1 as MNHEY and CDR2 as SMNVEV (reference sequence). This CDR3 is CASSFSGRPQQYF. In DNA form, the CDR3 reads TGTGCCAGCAGTTTCAGCGGGAGGCCCCAGCAGTACTTC.

The CDR3 protein is CASSFAGRSTEAFF. The CDR3 DNA reads TGCGCCAGCAGCTTTGCAGGGAGGAGCACTGAAGCTTTCTTT. The genes are TRBV5-1 and TRBJ1-1; TRBD1 is a possible D gene (5 bases). Germline CDR1 and CDR2: SGHRS and YFSETQ. The CDR3 has 14 amino acids. V was clipped by 2 bases and J by 4 bases, with 12 bases between them.

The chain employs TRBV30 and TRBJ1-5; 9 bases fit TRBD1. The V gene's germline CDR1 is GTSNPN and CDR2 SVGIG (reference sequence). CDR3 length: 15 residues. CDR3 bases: TGTGCTGTTAGGGGGGGACAGGGAGGCGATCAGCCCCAGCATTTT. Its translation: CAVRGGQGGDQPQHF.

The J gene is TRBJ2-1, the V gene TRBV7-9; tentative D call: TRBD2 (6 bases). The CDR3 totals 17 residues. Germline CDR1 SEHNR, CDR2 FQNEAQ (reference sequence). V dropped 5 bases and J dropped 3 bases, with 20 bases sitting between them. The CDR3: CASSPPRRVPYYNEQFF. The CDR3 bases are TGTGCCAGCAGCCCCCCACGGAGGGTACCATACTACAATGAGCAGTTCTTC.

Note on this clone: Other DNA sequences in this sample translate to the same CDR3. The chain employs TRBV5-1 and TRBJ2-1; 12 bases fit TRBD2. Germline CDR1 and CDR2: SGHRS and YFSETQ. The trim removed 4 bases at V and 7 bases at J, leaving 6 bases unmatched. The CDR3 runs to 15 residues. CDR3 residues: CASSLLAGGGNEQFF. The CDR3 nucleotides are TGCGCCAGCAGCCTACTAGCGGGAGGAGGTAATGAGCAGTTCTTC.

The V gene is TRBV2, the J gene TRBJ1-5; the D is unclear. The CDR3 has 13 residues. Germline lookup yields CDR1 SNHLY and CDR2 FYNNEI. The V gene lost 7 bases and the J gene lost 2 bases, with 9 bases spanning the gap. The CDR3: CASNNFGNQPQHF. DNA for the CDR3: TGTGCCAGCAACAATTTTGGCAATCAGCCCCAGCATTTT.

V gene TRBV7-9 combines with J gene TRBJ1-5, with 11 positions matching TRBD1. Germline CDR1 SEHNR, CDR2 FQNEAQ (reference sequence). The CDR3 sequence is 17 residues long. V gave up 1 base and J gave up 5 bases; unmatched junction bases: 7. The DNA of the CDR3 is TGTGCCAGCAGCTTAGGGTGGGGACAGGGGGTCCATCAGCCCCAGCATTTT. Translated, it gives CASSLGWGQGVHQPQHF.

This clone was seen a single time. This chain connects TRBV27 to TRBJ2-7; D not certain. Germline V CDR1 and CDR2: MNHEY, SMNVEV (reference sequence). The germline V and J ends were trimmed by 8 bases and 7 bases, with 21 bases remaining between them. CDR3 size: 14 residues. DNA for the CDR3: TGTGCCAGCCGAAAAACGCCCCTAGTGAGGGAGCAGTACTTC. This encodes CASRKTPLVREQYF.

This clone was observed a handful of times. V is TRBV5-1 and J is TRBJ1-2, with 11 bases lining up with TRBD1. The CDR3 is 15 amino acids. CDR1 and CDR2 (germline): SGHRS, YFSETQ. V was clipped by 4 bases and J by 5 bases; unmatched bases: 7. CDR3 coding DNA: TGCGCCAGCAGCCCCGGACAGGGGGCACAGTATGGCTACACCTTC. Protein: CASSPGQGAQYGYTF.

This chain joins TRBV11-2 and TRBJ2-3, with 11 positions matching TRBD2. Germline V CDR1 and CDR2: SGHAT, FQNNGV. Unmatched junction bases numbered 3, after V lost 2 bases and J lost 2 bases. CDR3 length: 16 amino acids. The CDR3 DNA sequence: TGTGCCAGCAGCTTACGACTAGCGGGGCCCACAGATACGCAGTATTTT. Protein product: CASSLRLAGPTDTQYF. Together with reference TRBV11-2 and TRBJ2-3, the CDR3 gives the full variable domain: EAGVAQSPRYKIIEKRQSVAFWCNPISGHATLYWYQQILGQGPKLLIQFQNNGVVDDSQLPKDRFSAERLKGVDSTLKIQPAKLEDSAVYLCASSLRLAGPTDTQYFGPGTRLTVL.

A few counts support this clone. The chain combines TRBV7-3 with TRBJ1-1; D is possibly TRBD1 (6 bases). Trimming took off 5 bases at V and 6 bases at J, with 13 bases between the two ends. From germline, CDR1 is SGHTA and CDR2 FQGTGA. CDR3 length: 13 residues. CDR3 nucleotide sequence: TGTGCCAGCAGCGCCGGGACATCGGCTGAAGCTTTCTTT. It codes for CASSAGTSAEAFF.

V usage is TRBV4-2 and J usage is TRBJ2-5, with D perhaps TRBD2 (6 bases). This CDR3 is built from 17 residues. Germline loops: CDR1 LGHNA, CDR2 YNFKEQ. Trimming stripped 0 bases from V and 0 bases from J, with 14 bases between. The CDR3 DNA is TGTGCCAGCAGCCAAGAGGCGGGGACGGGTCACCAAGAGACCCAGTACTTC. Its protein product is CASSQEAGTGHQETQYF.

This chain's CDR3 is CASSLVRGTEAFF. The CDR3 DNA follows: TGTGCCAGCAGCTTGGTCAGGGGCACTGAAGCTTTCTTT. The chain couples TRBV5-8 to TRBJ1-1; D is possibly TRBD1 (6 bases). V lost 0 bases, J lost 4 bases, and 7 bases lay in between. Germline-derived CDR1 and CDR2 are SGHTS and YDEGEE. This CDR3 has 13 amino acids.